This is a list of T cell receptor beta chains from one sample in a study of control samples from healthy donors and cancer patients. Here immunoSEQ multiplex PCR was the method, and the copy in TCRdb shows in-frame clones only, minus some. The sample contains approximately 140,000 clones, 85% to 95% of which appear only once. Sequencing was performed on blood. The receptors derive from a man aged 40-49 years in good health. Each CDR3 is given with its conserved first and last residue. D genes are given only for firm matches. Size is omitted from some rows. Given values are once, few, many or a class for expanded clones.

>TRBV13|once|TRBD1|TRBJ2-7
TGTGCCAGCAGCCGAGAGGGGAAGGGGACAGGGTTCGAGCAGTACTTC
CASSREGKGTGFEQYF
>TRBV9|once|.|TRBJ1-4
TGTGCCAGCAGCGTAGGGCTAACAACTAATGAAAAACTGTTTTTT
CASSVGLTTNEKLFF
>TRBV7-2|.|.|TRBJ2-1
TGTGCCAGCAGCTTACGGGCGAGGCCAGGGAATGAGCAGTTCTTC
CASSLRARPGNEQFF
>TRBV5-1|.|.|TRBJ1-4
TGCGCCAGCAGCTTACAGGGTATTGCAACTAATGAAAAACTGTTTTTT
CASSLQGIATNEKLFF
>TRBV5-1|.|TRBD1|TRBJ1-2
TGCGCCAGCAGCTCGGGACAGGGCAACTATGGCTACACCTTC
CASSSGQGNYGYTF
>TRBV10-2|.|.|TRBJ1-2
TGCGCCAGCAGTGAGGTCCAGCGGGGTGGCTACACCTTC
CASSEVQRGGYTF
>TRBV11-3|.|.|TRBJ2-7
TGTGCCAGCAGCTTAGGAGGGGGGGAGCAGTACTTC
CASSLGGGEQYF
>TRBV7-9|.|TRBD1|TRBJ1-1
TGTGCCAGCAGCTGGGACAGGGGATTTGGGAACACTGAAGCTTTCTTT
CASSWDRGFGNTEAFF
>TRBV12-5|.|.|TRBJ1-4
TGTGCTAGTGGTTTGAGGGAAAATGAAAAACTGTTTTTT
CASGLRENEKLFF
>TRBV30|.|.|TRBJ2-1
TGTGCCTGGGATCTAGGTGTAACCTACAATGAGCAGTTCTTC
CAWDLGVTYNEQFF
>TRBV7-2|.|.|TRBJ1-2
TGTGCCAGCACCGAGGCGGGGGACTATGGCTACACCTTC
CASTEAGDYGYTF
>TRBV5-4|.|.|TRBJ2-1
TGTGCCAGCAGCCCTCCTCCCTACAATGAGCAGTTCTTC
CASSPPPYNEQFF
>TRBV7-8|.|TRBD2|TRBJ2-7
TGTGCCAGCAGCTTATCACTAGCGGTCTACGAGCAGTACTTC
CASSLSLAVYEQYF
>TRBV24-1|.|TRBD2|TRBJ2-1
TGTGCCACCAGTGATCCCAGCGGGGGGACCTACAATGAGCAGTTCTTC
CATSDPSGGTYNEQFF
>TRBV28|.|TRBD1|TRBJ1-5
TGTGCCAGCAGATATCCGGGACAGGGGAGTGGCAATCAGCCCCAGCATTTT
CASRYPGQGSGNQPQHF
>TRBV12-3/TRBV12-4|.|.|TRBJ2-1
TGTGCCAGCAGTCAGTTGGATGAGCAGTTCTTC
CASSQLDEQFF